A selection of T cell receptor beta chains follows, all from one sample in a study of shared clonotypes between healthy human individuals. Clones were sequenced by immunoSEQ multiplex PCR, and TCRdb holds only the in-frame ones, with some missing. Among about 1 million clones, about 80% were seen once, and the ten largest hold 1.2% to 1.5%. Sequenced material: memory CD4+ T cells sorted from blood. The source of these receptors is a man between 18 and 35 years old in good health. The CDR3 runs from the conserved cysteine through the conserved F or W. The D gene is left open where the match is weak. Clone size is given for some rows only: seen once, a few or many times, or a class if the clone is expanded.

j_gene	d_gene	abundance	v_gene	CDR3nt	CDR3aa
TRBJ1-5	TRBD1	NA	TRBV18	TGTGCCAGCTCACCCACAGGGGGCAACAATCAGCCCCAGCATTTT	CASSPTGGNNQPQHF
TRBJ2-5	TRBD1	NA	TRBV29-1	TGCAGCGTTGACCGGACAGGGGGAGGTGAGACCCAGTACTTC	CSVDRTGGGETQYF
TRBJ1-2	TRBD1	once	TRBV6-1	TGTGCCAGCAGTGAAGGGGACAGGTTCAGTCATCCTAACTATGGCTACACCTTC	CASSEGDRFSHPNYGYTF
TRBJ1-5	TRBD1	NA	TRBV25-1	TGTGCCAGCAGTGGCGGACAGGGAGGCAATCAGCCCCAGCATTTT	CASSGGQGGNQPQHF
TRBJ2-1	NA	once	TRBV5-4	TGTGCCAGCAGCTTGGACTTGCACAATGAGCAGTTCTTC	CASSLDLHNEQFF
TRBJ2-5	NA	NA	TRBV11-2	TGTGCCAGCAGCTTAGTCCCGTACGGTATAACAAAACCCGAGACCCAGTACTTC	CASSLVPYGITKPETQYF
TRBJ1-5	NA	NA	TRBV6-5	TGTGCCAGCACTGTGGACTTCTATAGCAATCAGCCCCAGCATTTT	CASTVDFYSNQPQHF
TRBJ2-7	NA	NA	TRBV19	TGTGCCAGTAGTATACTGGACGGGGCTCCCTACGAGCAGTACTTC	CASSILDGAPYEQYF
TRBJ1-1	NA	once	TRBV28	TGTGCCAGCTTTCGGGGGGGTCTGAACACTGAAGCTTTCTTT	CASFRGGLNTEAFF
TRBJ1-2	NA	NA	TRBV19	TGTGCCAGTAACATGGGTGGGCCCACGGATGGCTACACCTTC	CASNMGGPTDGYTF
TRBJ1-1	NA	few	TRBV15	TGTGCCACCAGCCCATTCGGAGGGGGCACTGAAGCTTTCTTT	CATSPFGGGTEAFF
TRBJ2-7	NA	NA	TRBV30	TGTGCCTGGAGTGTCTGGGGAAGAGGGACCTACGAGCAGTACTTC	CAWSVWGRGTYEQYF
TRBJ1-5	NA	NA	TRBV2	TGTGCCAGCAGTGATGTCGGGGGACAGCCCCAGCATTTT	CASSDVGGQPQHF
TRBJ2-7	TRBD2	NA	TRBV6-1	TGTGCCAGCAGTGAACAACCGGGGGGTAGCGAGCAGTACTTC	CASSEQPGGSEQYF
TRBJ1-2	TRBD1	NA	TRBV28	TGTGCCAGCAGGAGCACAGGGGGCGAGTATGGCTACACCTTC	CASRSTGGEYGYTF
TRBJ2-7	NA	NA	TRBV7-2	TGTGCCAGCAGCTTAGAGGGACACTACGAGCAGTACTTC	CASSLEGHYEQYF
TRBJ1-3	NA	NA	TRBV7-2	TGTGCCAGCAGCCTAACGGGGCTCCGTGGAAACACCATATATTTT	CASSLTGLRGNTIYF
TRBJ1-3	NA	NA	TRBV18	TGTGCCAGCTCACCAATGGATAACTCTGGAAACACCATATATTTT	CASSPMDNSGNTIYF
TRBJ2-7	NA	NA	TRBV7-2	TGTGCCAGCAGCCCTGGGGGTCGAAGCTCCTACGAGCAGTACTTC	CASSPGGRSSYEQYF
TRBJ2-5	TRBD2	NA	TRBV4-3	TGCGCCAGCAGCCTATCCGGGACTAGCGGAGAGACCCAGTACTTC	CASSLSGTSGETQYF
TRBJ2-3	NA	NA	TRBV9	TGTGCCAGCAGCCCTCCCGCAGATACGCAGTATTTT	CASSPPADTQYF
TRBJ2-7	TRBD2	NA	TRBV5-4	TGTGCCAGCAGCGGCGGGACTAGCGGGAACTACGAGCAGTACTTC	CASSGGTSGNYEQYF
TRBJ2-1	NA	NA	TRBV7-2	TGTGCCAGCAGCCTAGGGACGGCGTTCTACAATGAGCAGTTCTTC	CASSLGTAFYNEQFF
TRBJ1-3	NA	NA	TRBV29-1	TGCAGCGTTACAGGGTCGGGCCTCAGGGGAGACTCTGGAAACACCATATATTTT	CSVTGSGLRGDSGNTIYF
TRBJ1-6	NA	NA	TRBV6-1	TGTGCCAGCAGTGAAGCAGCATCCCCAAATTCACCCCTCCACTTT	CASSEAASPNSPLHF
TRBJ1-2	NA	once	TRBV2	TGTGCCAGCAGTTATCCAATGGGAGGGGCAGGGACAATCTATGGCTACACCTTC	CASSYPMGGAGTIYGYTF
TRBJ1-2	NA	NA	TRBV10-1	TGCGCCAGCAGCAGGGCAACCAACTATGGCTACACCTTC	CASSRATNYGYTF
TRBJ1-5	NA	few	TRBV6-1	TGTGCCAGCAGTGACGGCAATCAGCCCCAGCATTTT	CASSDGNQPQHF
TRBJ2-1	NA	NA	TRBV11-2	TGTGCCAGCAGCTTAGATCCCCGGAGCTCCTACAATGAGCAGTTCTTC	CASSLDPRSSYNEQFF
TRBJ1-5	NA	NA	TRBV27	TGTGCCAGCAGTTTAACACTTACTCCGGATCAGCCCCAGCATTTT	CASSLTLTPDQPQHF
TRBJ2-3	NA	once	TRBV6-6	TGTGCCAGCAGGCCACGGACAGCTAGCACAGATACGCAGTATTTT	CASRPRTASTDTQYF
TRBJ2-7	NA	NA	TRBV5-1	TGCGCCAGCAGCTTGGAAAGTGCAAACTCCGAGCAGTACTTC	CASSLESANSEQYF
TRBJ1-6	NA	NA	TRBV19	TGTGCCAGTAGTATCGGACTCCCGGGGTCACCCCTCCACTTT	CASSIGLPGSPLHF
TRBJ2-7	NA	once	TRBV5-1	TGCGCCAGCAGCCCCTATATCGGGCCTACCACCTTCTACGAGCAGTACTTC	CASSPYIGPTTFYEQYF
TRBJ1-2	NA	NA	TRBV29-1	TGCAGCGTTGGTGCTCGGGGTAACTATGGCTACACCTTC	CSVGARGNYGYTF
TRBJ2-2	NA	NA	TRBV5-1	TGCGCCAGCAGCCCGCTAGCGACTGCGAACACCGGGGAGCTGTTTTTT	CASSPLATANTGELFF